A single T cell receptor beta chain is shown here with its context. This sample is part of a study of blood T cell repertoires in COVID-19. Repertoires were generated with immunoSEQ multiplex PCR, while TCRdb's copy carries only in-frame clones and drops some. This sample has roughly 70,000 clones, with about nine tenths found just once. This clonotype originated in a human donor with active COVID-19. The donor label of this sample is uncertain. Sequencing used peripheral blood.

DNA for the CDR3: TGTGCCAGCAGTCGCCGGGACAGGGTTCGGAACGAGCAGTACTTC. Translating gives CASSRRDRVRNEQYF. The rearrangement joins TRBV28 to TRBJ2-7; 9 positions agree with TRBD1. Germline CDR1 MDHEN, CDR2 SYDVKM. After removal of 5 bases from V and 5 bases from J, the junction contained 10 bases not matched to a gene. The CDR3 is made up of 15 amino acids.